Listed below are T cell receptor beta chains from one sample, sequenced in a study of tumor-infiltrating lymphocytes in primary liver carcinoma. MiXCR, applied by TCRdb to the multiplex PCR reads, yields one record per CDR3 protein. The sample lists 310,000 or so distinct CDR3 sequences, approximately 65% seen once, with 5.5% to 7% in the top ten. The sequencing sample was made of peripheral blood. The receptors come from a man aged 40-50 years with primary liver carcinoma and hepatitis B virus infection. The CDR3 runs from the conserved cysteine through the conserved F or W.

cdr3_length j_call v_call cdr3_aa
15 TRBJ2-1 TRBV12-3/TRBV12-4 CASTPGGLARNDQLF
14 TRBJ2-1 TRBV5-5 CASRDRRSYNEQFF
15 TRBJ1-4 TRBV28 CASSSAGGGNEKLFF
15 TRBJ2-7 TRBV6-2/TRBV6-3 CASSNPWTRIGEQYF
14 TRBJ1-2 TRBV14 CASSQDAGNYGYTF
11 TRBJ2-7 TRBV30 CAWRGPLEQYF
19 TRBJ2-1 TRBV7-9 CASSSGTSGSWLPHNEQFF
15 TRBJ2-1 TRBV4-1 CASSQVGQLYNEQFF
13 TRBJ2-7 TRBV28 CATLLAGAGEQYF
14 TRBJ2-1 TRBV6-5 CVSRWTGDDNEQFF
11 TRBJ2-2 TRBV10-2 CASSEIGELFF
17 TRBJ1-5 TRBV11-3 CTSSETTPRRRDRSQHF
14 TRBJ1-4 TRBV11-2 CASSLGHGNEKLFF
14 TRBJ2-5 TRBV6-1 CASSEETALVTQYF
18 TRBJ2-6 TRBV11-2 CASSYGGTASSGANVMTF
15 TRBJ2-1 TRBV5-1 CASRARDLDYNEQFF
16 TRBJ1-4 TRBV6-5 CASCYIHRGRDEKLFF
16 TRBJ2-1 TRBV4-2 CASSQDSRGWWNEQFF
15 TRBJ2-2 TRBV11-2 CASSLVRCGTGELFF
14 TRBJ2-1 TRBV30 CAWSAGSSYNEQFF
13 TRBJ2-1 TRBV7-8 CASSFQPRDEQFF
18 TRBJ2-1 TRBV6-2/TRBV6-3 CASSSASGVPSSYNEQFF
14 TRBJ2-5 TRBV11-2 CASSFHDRGQTHYF
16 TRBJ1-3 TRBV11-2 CATSLMDSLSGNTRYF
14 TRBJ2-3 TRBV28 CASTKFDITDTQYF
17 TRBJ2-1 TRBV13 CASGSGLRLADYNEQFF
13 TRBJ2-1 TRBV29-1 CSVRTSGRAEQFF
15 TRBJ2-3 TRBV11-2 CASSHLAGETDSQYF
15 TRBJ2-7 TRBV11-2 CASSRLAGDSHEQYF
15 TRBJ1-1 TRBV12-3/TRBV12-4 CASSLSSTRNTEAFF
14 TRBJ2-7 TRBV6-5 CASKRGQGGYKQYF
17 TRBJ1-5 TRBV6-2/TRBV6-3 CASSYSSLRISNQPQHF
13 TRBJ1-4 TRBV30 CAWSVLGDEKLFF
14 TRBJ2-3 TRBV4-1 CASSEQISTDTQYF
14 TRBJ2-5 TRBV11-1 CVSSLAQRRETQYF
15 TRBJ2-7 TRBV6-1 CASTSRDRGLDEQYF
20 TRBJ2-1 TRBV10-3 CAISESKAGLPTRDNNEQFF
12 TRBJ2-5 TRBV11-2 CASSLAGRAQYF
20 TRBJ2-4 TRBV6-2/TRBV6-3 CASSYSPGQGANLAKNIQYF
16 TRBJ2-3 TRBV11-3 CSSSPRTGSRTDTQYF
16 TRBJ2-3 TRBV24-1 CATSDYGRESTDTQYF
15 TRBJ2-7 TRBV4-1 CASSQQDRYSYEQYF
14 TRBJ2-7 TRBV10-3 CAMASGAGTYEQYF
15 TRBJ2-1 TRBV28 CASRELAEGGNEQFF
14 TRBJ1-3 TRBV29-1 CSVGRQNSGNIIYF
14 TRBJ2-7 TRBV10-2 CASKSGGETYEQYF
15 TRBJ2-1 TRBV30 CAWRDRGRVYNEQFF
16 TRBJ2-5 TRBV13 CASSYPPGEGEETQYF
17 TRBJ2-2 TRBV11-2 CASRKLGQGASTTELFF